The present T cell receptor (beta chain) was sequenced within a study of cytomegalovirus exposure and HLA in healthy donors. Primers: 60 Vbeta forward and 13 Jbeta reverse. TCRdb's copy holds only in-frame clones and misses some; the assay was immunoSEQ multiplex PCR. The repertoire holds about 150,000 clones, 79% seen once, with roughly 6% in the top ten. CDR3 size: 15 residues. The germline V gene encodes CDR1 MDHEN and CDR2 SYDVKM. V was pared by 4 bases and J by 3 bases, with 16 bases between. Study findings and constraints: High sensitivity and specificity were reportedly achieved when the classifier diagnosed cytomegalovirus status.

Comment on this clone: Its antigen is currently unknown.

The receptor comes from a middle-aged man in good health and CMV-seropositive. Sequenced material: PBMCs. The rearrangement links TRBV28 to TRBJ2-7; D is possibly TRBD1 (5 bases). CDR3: CASSSRQWGHYEQYF. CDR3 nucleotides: TGTGCCAGCAGTTCCCGACAGTGGGGTCACTACGAGCAGTACTTC.